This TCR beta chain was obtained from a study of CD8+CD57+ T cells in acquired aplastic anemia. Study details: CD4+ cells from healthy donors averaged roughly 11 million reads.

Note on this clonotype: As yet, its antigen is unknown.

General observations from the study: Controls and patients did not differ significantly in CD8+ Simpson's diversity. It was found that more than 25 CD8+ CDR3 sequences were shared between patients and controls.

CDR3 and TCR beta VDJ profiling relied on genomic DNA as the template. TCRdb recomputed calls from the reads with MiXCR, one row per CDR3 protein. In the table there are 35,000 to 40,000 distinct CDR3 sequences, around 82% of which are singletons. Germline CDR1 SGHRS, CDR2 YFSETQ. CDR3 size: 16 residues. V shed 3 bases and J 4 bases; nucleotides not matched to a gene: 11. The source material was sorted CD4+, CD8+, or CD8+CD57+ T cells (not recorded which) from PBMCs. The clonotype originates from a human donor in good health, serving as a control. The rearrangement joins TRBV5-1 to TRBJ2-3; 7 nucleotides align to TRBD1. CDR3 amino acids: CASSSGQPTGADTQYF. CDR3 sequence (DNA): TGCGCCAGCAGCTCGGGACAGCCAACTGGGGCAGATACGCAGTATTTT.